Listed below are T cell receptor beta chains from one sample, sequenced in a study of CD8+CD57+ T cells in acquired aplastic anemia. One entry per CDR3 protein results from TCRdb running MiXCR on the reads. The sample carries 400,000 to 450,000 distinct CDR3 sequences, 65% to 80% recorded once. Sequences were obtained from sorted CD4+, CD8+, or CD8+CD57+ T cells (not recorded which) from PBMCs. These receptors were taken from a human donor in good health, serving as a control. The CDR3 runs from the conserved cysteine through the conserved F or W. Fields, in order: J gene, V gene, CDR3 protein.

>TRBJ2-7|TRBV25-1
CASSERIGLSYEQYF
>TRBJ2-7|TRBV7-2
CASSLDRVGAYELYF
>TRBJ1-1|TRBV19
CASSRGRTTEAFF
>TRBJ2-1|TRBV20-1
CSAGGTSDYNEQFF
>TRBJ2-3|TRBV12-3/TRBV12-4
CASSLRGRDKTQYF
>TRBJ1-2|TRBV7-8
CASTPDGNQPQHFF
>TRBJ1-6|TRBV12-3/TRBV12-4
CASSSEGLSSPLHF
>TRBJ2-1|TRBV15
CATSTGAYNEQFF
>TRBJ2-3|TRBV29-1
CSVDPGGDADTQYF
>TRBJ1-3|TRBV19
CASTPDRAAAGNTIYF
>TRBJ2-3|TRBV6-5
CASGGSGRDTQCF
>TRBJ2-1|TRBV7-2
CASSLDRRRAKAHCF
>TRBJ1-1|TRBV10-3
CAIRDALNTEAFF
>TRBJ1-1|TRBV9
CASSQYRGQTNTEAFF
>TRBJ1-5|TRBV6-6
CASSSQDGDNQPQHF
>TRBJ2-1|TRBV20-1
CSASSGQNEQFF
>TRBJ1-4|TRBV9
CASSHRDRNEKLFF
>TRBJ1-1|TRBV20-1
CSARDGRQTMNTEAFF
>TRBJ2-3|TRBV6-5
CASMGPRGATGTRYF
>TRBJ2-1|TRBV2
CASSWEDGNNEQFF
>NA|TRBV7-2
CASSSDKGQFF
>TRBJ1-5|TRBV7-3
CASSPWGGRQVSSNQPQHF
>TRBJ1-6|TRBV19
CASSIDPRQGNSPLHF
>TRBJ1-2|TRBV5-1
CASSLGQSVYGYTF
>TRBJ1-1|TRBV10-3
CAISESSHTEAFF
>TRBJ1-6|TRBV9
CASSVPGANEKLYF
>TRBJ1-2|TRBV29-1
CSVIPTGAAGYTF
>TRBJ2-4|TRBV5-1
CASSPGPLVSKNIQYF
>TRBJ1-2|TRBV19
CASSPARAYGYTF
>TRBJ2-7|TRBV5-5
CASSPDRGLREQYF
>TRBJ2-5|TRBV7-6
CASSLLMVEKETQYF
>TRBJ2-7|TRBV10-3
CATRTAPPYEQYF
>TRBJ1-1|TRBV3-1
CAGEGKYTEAFF
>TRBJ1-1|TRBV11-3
CASSLDSGQPEAFF
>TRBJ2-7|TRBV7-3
CASSLPRPTSSTSF
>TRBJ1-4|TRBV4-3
CASSQDRGGDEKLFF
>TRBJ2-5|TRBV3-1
CASCTDRGETQYF
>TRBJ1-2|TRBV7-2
CASSLAATTGRYTF
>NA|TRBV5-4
CASSVDIGQETQYF
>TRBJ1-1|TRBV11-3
CASSLDPFQRPVNTEAFF
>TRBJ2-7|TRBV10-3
CASSDHKTGGRENQYF
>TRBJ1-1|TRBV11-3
CASSLAYLGHTEAFF
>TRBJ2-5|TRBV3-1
CASSQGREETQYF
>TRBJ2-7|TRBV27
CTTSGQVDSYGQYF
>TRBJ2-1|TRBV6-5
CASRHTPGLSYNEQFF
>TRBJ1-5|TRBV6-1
CASSELDRQLHF
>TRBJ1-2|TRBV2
CASRREEGTKGYTF
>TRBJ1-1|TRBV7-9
CASSLCKTGAFF
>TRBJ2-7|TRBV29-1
CSVVLLAGGAYEQYF
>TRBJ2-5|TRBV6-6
CASSSPTEYQETQYF
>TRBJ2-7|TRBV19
CASSTGQGDLIEQYF
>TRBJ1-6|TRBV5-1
CASSWGAGIDSPLHF